The clone carrying this T cell receptor beta chain has only one observation. Its antigen is as yet unknown. The study ran its PCR with 60 Vbeta and 13 Jbeta primers. The assay was immunoSEQ multiplex PCR, and TCRdb's table has in-frame clones only and misses some. The sample lists 50,000 to 60,000 clones; around 78% were seen once. This record comes from a study of cytomegalovirus exposure and HLA in healthy donors. As for the study in general: HLA-typed donors were the source of about 85 million unique TCRs held in an early data release. Genotyping of roughly 400 donors showed that around 86% belonged to the Caucasian-associated ancestry cluster. Study-level findings and limits: A later analysis, which compared TCR beta chains of equal frequency, found the HLA-associated ones more clonally expanded.

Germline CDR1 SGHRS, CDR2 YFSETQ. This CDR3 is built from 12 residues. V lost 0 bases, J lost 10 bases, and 0 bases stayed unmatched. This chain joins TRBV5-1 and TRBJ2-1; 8 nucleotides match TRBD1. This sequence was found in a female donor in good health and CMV-seronegative. The sample comprised PBMCs. The CDR3 region is CASSLGDREQFF. Written as DNA, the CDR3 is TGCGCCAGCAGCTTGGGGGACAGGGAGCAGTTCTTC.